This record looks at one TCR beta chain sequence and its context. Its antigen is still unknown. As to time point: week 35, safety follow-up. Mutant IDH1 20-mer peptide, at 300 ug, made up each vaccine dose, with topical imiquimod. Scheduled for weeks 1, 3, 5, 7, 11, 15, 19 and 23, eight vaccinations were given to patients. Donor diagnoses consisted of new WHO grade 3 or 4 IDH1-mutant, ATRX-lost astrocytomas. Per the germline V gene, CDR1 is SGHRS and CDR2 is YFSETQ. The CDR3 is made up of 12 amino acids. V was cut by 4 bases and J by 7 bases, with 11 bases left in between. Repertoires were generated with immunoSEQ multiplex PCR, while TCRdb's copy carries only in-frame clones and drops some. Of 35,000 to 50,000 clones in the sample, about 83% were seen once. These data belong to a study of a mutant IDH1 vaccine in newly diagnosed glioma. Overall study context: Radiotherapy alone preceded vaccination by 4-6 weeks; alternatively, vaccination started with temozolomide cycles. The therapy given earlier, which was standard therapy, consisted of radiotherapy, temozolomide, or both, and most of the patients received both.

The starting material was PBMCs, obtained from a glioma patient whose treatment included an IDH1 peptide vaccine. The chain couples TRBV5-1 to TRBJ1-1; no firm D call. This TCR came from a woman aged 50 to 60 with glioma. The DNA for the CDR3 is TGCGCCAGCAGCCTGATGGGAGATGAAGCTTTCTTT. Translation: CASSLMGDEAFF.